The T cell receptor beta chain under discussion was sequenced for a study of vaccination and CD4 T cells after COVID-19. The wider study: Overlapping spike peptides of SARS-CoV-2, HCoV-NL63, HCoV-OC43 and HCoV-229E stimulated the cells. The authors gave control cultures a CEFX pool, an HIV-1 Nef pool, or no peptide.

This clonotype was detected once. Its cognate antigen is unknown. Treatment of the sample: approximately 9-day PBMC culture with coronavirus spike peptide pools or control peptides (ViraFEST assay). This CDR3 comprises 13 residues. Germline V CDR1 and CDR2: SGHAT, FQNNGV. The V gene lost 2 bases and the J gene lost 6 bases, with 10 bases spanning the gap. Sequenced with the Oncomine TCR Beta short-read assay was DNA taken from cultured CD4+ T cells. Someone extracted genomic DNA from cultured CD4+ T cells. Via MiXCR, TCRdb re-called the PCR reads, giving one row per CDR3 protein. The sample includes over 10,000 distinct CDR3 sequences, approximately 76% of them seen just once.

V and J are TRBV11-2 and TRBJ1-2, with D maybe TRBD1 (6 bases). The sample taken for sequencing was CD4+ T cells from blood, cultured in vitro. The receptor was derived from a human donor who had recovered from COVID-19. The CDR3: CASSLLGAHGYTF. DNA of the CDR3: TGTGCCAGCAGCTTATTGGGGGCGCATGGCTACACCTTC. Together with reference TRBV11-2 and TRBJ1-2, the CDR3 gives the full variable domain: EAGVAQSPRYKIIEKRQSVAFWCNPISGHATLYWYQQILGQGPKLLIQFQNNGVVDDSQLPKDRFSAERLKGVDSTLKIQPAKLEDSAVYLCASSLLGAHGYTFGSGTRLTVV.